Presented here are 27 T cell receptor beta chains from one specimen sequenced in a study of blood T cell repertoires in COVID-19. Here immunoSEQ multiplex PCR was the method, and the copy in TCRdb shows in-frame clones only, minus some. Here the sample spans about 160,000 clones, approximately 88% being singletons. Sequenced sample: peripheral blood. These receptors came from a man aged 65 to 79 with acute or convalescent COVID-19.

The chain employs TRBV18 and TRBJ1-1, with 7 bases matching TRBD1. The V gene end was trimmed by 6 bases and the J gene end by 3 bases; junction bases not matched to a gene: 16. Per germline, CDR1 KGHSH and CDR2 LQKENI. The CDR3 covers 17 residues. DNA of the CDR3: TGTGCCAGCTCCAGTCTAGGGGGCAGTATTCGGGACACTGAAGCTTTCTTT. Its protein is CASSSLGGSIRDTEAFF.

As for this clone: Relative to the germline gene, one junction end is altered; a read error may explain this. The CDR3: CASRLGLASSYNEQFF. The CDR3 bases are TGCGCCAGCAGATTGGGACTAGCGAGCTCCTACAATGAGCAGTTCTTC. The rearrangement uses TRBV5-1 and TRBJ2-1, with 10 bases identical to TRBD2. This CDR3 has 16 amino acids. Germline V gene data show CDR1 as SGHRS and CDR2 as YFSETQ.

The chain joins TRBV19 to TRBJ2-2, with D tentatively TRBD1 (6 bases). Germline assignment: CDR1 LNHDA and CDR2 SQIVND (reference sequence). V lost 4 bases to trimming and J lost 1 base, with 10 bases between them. The CDR3 consists of 15 residues. This CDR3 is CASSTGTRNTGELFF. The CDR3 nucleotides read TGTGCCAGTAGTACGGGGACAAGGAACACCGGGGAGCTGTTTTTT. Filled out from reference TRBV19 and TRBJ2-2, the complete variable domain reads DGGITQSPKYLFRKEGQNVTLSCEQNLNHDAMYWYRQDPGQGLRLIYYSQIVNDFQKGDIAEGYSVSREKKESFPLTVTSAQKNPTAFYLCASSTGTRNTGELFFGEGSRLTVL.

The chain employs TRBV2 and TRBJ1-4, with a possible D match to TRBD1 (6 bases). Trimming shortened V by 4 bases and J by 4 bases, and 10 bases separated the two germline ends. This CDR3 is built from 14 residues. In germline, CDR1 is SNHLY, CDR2 FYNNEI. CDR3: CASSVQGFNEKLFF. CDR3 nucleotides: TGTGCCAGCAGTGTGCAGGGGTTTAATGAAAAACTGTTTTTT.

This clone occurred once. The chain links TRBV5-1 to TRBJ2-1, with a possible D match to TRBD2 (5 bases). V was shortened by 0 bases and J by 3 bases, with 10 bases between the two germline ends. The CDR3 extends over 15 amino acids. Germline V CDR1 and CDR2: SGHRS, YFSETQ. In nucleotides, the CDR3 is TGCGCCAGCAGCTTGGATTTAGCGATCTACAATGAGCAGTTCTTC. It codes for CASSLDLAIYNEQFF.

V is TRBV28 and J is TRBJ2-2; D ambiguous. The V and J ends lost 6 bases and 7 bases respectively, with 12 bases between them. Per the germline V gene, CDR1 is MDHEN and CDR2 is SYDVKM. The CDR3 sequence is 13 residues long. The CDR3 nucleotides are TGTGCCAGCAGACAAGGCACTAACGGGGAGCTGTTTTTT. As protein: CASRQGTNGELFF.

The CDR3 sequence is CASRGASWAQYF. The CDR3 nucleotides read TGTGCCAGCAGGGGGGCCTCCTGGGCCCAGTACTTC. The rearrangement joins TRBV5-6 to TRBJ2-5; possibly TRBD1 for D (6 bases). The CDR3 covers 12 residues. Trimming removed 5 bases from V and 9 bases from J, with 14 bases in between. CDR1 and CDR2 from the germline V gene are SGHDT and YYEEEE.

The chain is built from TRBV7-9 and TRBJ2-3; unclear D gene. CDR3 length equals 14 residues. Per germline, CDR1 SEHNR and CDR2 FQNEAQ (reference sequence). Trimming stripped 2 bases from V and 1 base from J, with 7 bases between. The CDR3 sequence: CASSLSLGTDTQYF. In DNA, the CDR3 is TGTGCCAGCAGCTTATCCCTTGGCACAGATACGCAGTATTTT.

The chain uses TRBV6-1 and TRBJ1-5, with 8 nucleotides matching TRBD1. Germline CDR1 and CDR2: MNHNS and SASEGT. The CDR3 is made up of 15 amino acids. J was trimmed by 1 base and V by 2 bases; bases with no gene match: 1. Written as DNA, the CDR3 is TGTGCCAGCAGTGAATACAGGGGGAGCAATCAGCCCCAGCATTTT. Its protein product is CASSEYRGSNQPQHF.

The J gene is TRBJ2-2, the V gene TRBV5-1, with 7 nucleotides matching TRBD1. The CDR3 covers 16 residues. Germline CDR1 SGHRS, CDR2 YFSETQ. The V segment lost 1 base and the J segment 4 bases; nucleotides outside the gene matches: 7. The CDR3 DNA is TGCGCCAGCAGCTTGTCATTCGGGACAGCCACCGGGGAGCTGTTTTTT. Encoded protein: CASSLSFGTATGELFF.

V is TRBV28 and J is TRBJ1-3; TRBD1 is a possible D gene (6 bases). Germline V gene lookup returns CDR1 MDHEN and CDR2 SYDVKM. This CDR3 has 16 amino acids. Trimming cost V 5 bases and J 0 bases, with 14 bases left between them. The CDR3 region is CASSPPGQVSGNTIYF. The CDR3 bases are TGTGCCAGCAGTCCACCGGGACAAGTCTCTGGAAACACCATATATTTT.

The chain joins TRBV10-2 to TRBJ1-2, with D perhaps matching TRBD1 (5 bases). The V gene's germline CDR1 is WSHSY and CDR2 SAAADI. The CDR3 runs to 13 residues. V was trimmed by 0 bases and J by 9 bases, leaving 11 bases between them. The CDR3 DNA is TGCGCCAGCAGTGAGTCGATGGGGGGAAGCTACACCTTC. It specifies CASSESMGGSYTF.

The chain combines TRBV19 with TRBJ2-2; 7 positions match TRBD2. Germline V gene data show CDR1 as LNHDA and CDR2 as SQIVND (reference sequence). The CDR3 is made up of 15 amino acids. The V segment lost 5 bases and the J segment 4 bases; nucleotides outside the gene matches: 7. The CDR3 loop reads CASSGGRAGTGELFF. CDR3 bases: TGTGCCAGTAGTGGAGGGAGGGCCGGCACCGGGGAGCTGTTTTTT.

CDR3 coding DNA: TGTGCCAGCAGTTTGGGACTAGTGACAAACACCGGGGAGCTGTTTTTT. Encoded protein: CASSLGLVTNTGELFF. The chain has TRBV11-3 and TRBJ2-2; 8 nucleotides align to TRBD2. Germline loops: CDR1 SGHNT, CDR2 YENEEA. This CDR3 is 16 amino acids long. The junction had 8 bases not matched to a gene; V was cut back by 6 bases and J by 2 bases.

The chain has TRBV7-9 and TRBJ2-2; D is perhaps TRBD1 (5 bases). Trimming cost V 11 bases and J 3 bases, with 19 bases left between them. Germline CDR1 reads SEHNR; CDR2 reads FQNEAQ (reference sequence). The CDR3 is made up of 15 amino acids. The CDR3 loop is CAGQTRDGDTGELFF. In nucleotides, the CDR3 is TGTGCCGGGCAAACCAGGGATGGGGACACCGGGGAGCTGTTTTTT.

This chain connects TRBV30 to TRBJ1-2, with D possibly matching TRBD1 (5 bases). V lost 1 base to trimming and J lost 4 bases, with 10 bases between them. Germline V gene sequence: CDR1 GTSNPN, CDR2 SVGIG (reference sequence). The CDR3 totals 13 residues. The CDR3 sequence: CAWSASQGYGYTF. The CDR3, as DNA: TGTGCCTGGAGTGCTTCCCAGGGCTATGGCTACACCTTC. The variable domain in full, with the rest retrieved from reference TRBV30 and TRBJ1-2, is SQTIHQWPATLVQPVGSPLSLECTVEGTSNPNLYWYRQAAGRGLQLLFYSVGIGQISSEVPQNLSASRPQDRQFILSSKKLLLSDSGFYLCAWSASQGYGYTFGSGTRLTVV.

V usage is TRBV3-1 (or the pseudogene TRBV3-2) and J usage is TRBJ2-7; 9 positions match TRBD1. The J segment lost 6 bases and the V segment lost 4 bases, leaving 7 bases of the junction unmatched. The CDR3 extends over 14 amino acids. Germline lookup yields CDR1 LGHDT and CDR2 YNNKEL (reference sequence). The CDR3 sequence is CASSPRHRGLEQYF. The CDR3 region has the DNA TGTGCCAGCAGCCCCCGACACAGGGGGCTCGAGCAGTACTTC.

The rearrangement links TRBV3-1 (or the pseudogene TRBV3-2) to TRBJ2-5; 8 nucleotides match TRBD2. Losses at the gene ends were 4 bases for V and 1 base for J; bases not matched to a gene: 8. The CDR3 runs to 16 residues. Germline CDR1 and CDR2: LGHDT and YNNKEL (reference sequence). The CDR3, as DNA: TGTGCCAGCAGCCCTCGCTCAGCGGGAGCCCAAGAGACCCAGTACTTC. It encodes CASSPRSAGAQETQYF.

This rearrangement joins TRBV19 to TRBJ1-1, with D maybe TRBD1 (5 bases). Germline-derived CDR1 and CDR2 are LNHDA and SQIVND (reference sequence). CDR3 length: 15 amino acids. Trimming pared 1 base from V and 3 bases from J, leaving 12 bases between. CDR3 DNA sequence: TGTGCCAGTAGTATAGGGCCCGCGGGGGACACTGAAGCTTTCTTT. Protein sequence: CASSIGPAGDTEAFF. The full variable domain, its missing parts supplied by reference TRBV19 and TRBJ1-1, is DGGITQSPKYLFRKEGQNVTLSCEQNLNHDAMYWYRQDPGQGLRLIYYSQIVNDFQKGDIAEGYSVSREKKESFPLTVTSAQKNPTAFYLCASSIGPAGDTEAFFGQGTRLTVV.

V gene TRBV5-1 combines with J gene TRBJ2-5; tentatively, D is TRBD1 (5 bases). Looked up from germline, CDR1 is SGHRS and CDR2 is YFSETQ. The V end lost 1 base, the J end lost 0 bases, and 10 bases lay between the germline ends. This CDR3 comprises 15 residues. CDR3 DNA sequence: TGCGCCAGCAGCTTGCAGGGCCACTACCAAGAGACCCAGTACTTC. Translating gives CASSLQGHYQETQYF.

The chain uses TRBV5-6 and TRBJ2-1, with 13 bases matching TRBD2. The CDR3 contains 18 residues. The germline V gene has CDR1 SGHDT and CDR2 YYEEEE. V trimming: 4 bases; J trimming: 0 bases; junction bases outside the gene matches: 7. The CDR3 nucleotides read TGTGCCAGCAGCCTACTCAGGACTAGCGGGAGCTCCTACAATGAGCAGTTCTTC. It translates to CASSLLRTSGSSYNEQFF.

The V call is TRBV9, the J call TRBJ1-2; D is unclear. The germline V gene has CDR1 SGDLS and CDR2 YYNGEE. The CDR3 sequence is 14 residues long. V was clipped by 4 bases and J by 1 base, with 11 bases between them. DNA for the CDR3: TGTGCCAGCAGCCCCGCGGGGATTAACTATGGCTACACCTTC. Its protein is CASSPAGINYGYTF. The entire variable domain, with the rest obtained from reference TRBV9 and TRBJ1-2, is as follows: DSGVTQTPKHLITATGQRVTLRCSPRSGDLSVYWYQQSLDQGLQFLIQYYNGEERAKGNILERFSAQQFPDLHSELNLSSLELGDSALYFCASSPAGINYGYTFGSGTRLTVV.

The rearrangement uses TRBV27 and TRBJ1-2; D gene unclear. Germline V gene lookup returns CDR1 MNHEY and CDR2 SMNVEV (reference sequence). V was cut by 5 bases and J by 1 base, with 8 bases left in between. The CDR3 is made up of 13 amino acids. Here the CDR3 reads CASSLHSNYGYTF. The CDR3, as DNA: TGTGCCAGCAGTCTGCACAGTAACTATGGCTACACCTTC.

This chain uses TRBV6-1 with TRBJ1-2; D not certain. Germline values: CDR1 MNHNS, CDR2 SASEGT. The germline V and J ends were trimmed by 4 bases and 3 bases, with 18 bases remaining between them. The CDR3 totals 16 residues. The CDR3: CASSAPYAGIDYGYTF. The CDR3 nucleotides are TGTGCCAGCAGTGCACCATACGCGGGGATAGACTATGGCTACACCTTC.

This clone appeared a single time. V usage is TRBV7-9 and J usage is TRBJ2-2, with D maybe TRBD1 (5 bases). The CDR3 sequence is 15 residues long. V dropped 4 bases and J dropped 0 bases, with 9 bases sitting between them. In germline, CDR1 is SEHNR, CDR2 FQNEAQ (reference sequence). The CDR3 region has the DNA TGTGCCAGCAGCTCCACAGGAGCGAACACCGGGGAGCTGTTTTTT. It encodes CASSSTGANTGELFF.

This chain links TRBV6-1 with TRBJ2-3, with 9 nucleotides matching TRBD1. V lost 0 bases to trimming and J lost 5 bases; unmatched junction nucleotides: 9. This CDR3 spans 17 amino acids. CDR1 is MNHNS, CDR2 SASEGT, per germline. CDR3 sequence: CASSEAPPGQGKDTQYF. The CDR3 nucleotides read TGTGCCAGCAGTGAAGCCCCCCCGGGACAGGGAAAAGATACGCAGTATTTT.

The rearrangement joins TRBV16 to TRBJ2-5; TRBD2 matches 14 bases. CDR1 is KGHSY and CDR2 is FQNENV in the germline V gene. There are 15 residues in the CDR3. With 5 bases clipped from V and 5 bases from J, the junction kept 4 bases outside the gene matches. The DNA of the CDR3 is TGTGCCAGCAGCGTACGGACTAGCGGGAGGGAGACCCAGTACTTC. This sequence encodes CASSVRTSGRETQYF.